Here is one T cell receptor beta chain with its context. This sample stems from a study of blood T cell repertoires in COVID-19. Across the whole study: Material from acute and convalescent COVID-19 was sourced from the United States, Italy and Spain. T cells, B-cell-depleted T cells, or PBMCs supplied cDNA or gDNA.

V lost 5 bases, J lost 1 base, and 8 bases lay in between. Germline V lookup: CDR1 MNHEY, CDR2 SVGAGI. The CDR3 totals 13 residues. The method was immunoSEQ multiplex PCR; TCRdb's version includes in-frame clones alone and lacks a portion of them. The top ten hold over 1.5% of the sample, which has 30,000 to 40,000 clones, approximately 80% seen once. The genes are TRBV6-5 and TRBJ1-2; the D gene is possibly TRBD1 (5 bases). The origin of this receptor is a man in his 60s with COVID-19, enrolled during active disease. Sequencing was performed on peripheral blood. The CDR3 spells CASSNRLNYGYTF. In DNA form, the CDR3 reads TGTGCCAGCAGTAACAGGCTTAACTATGGCTACACCTTC.